The T cell receptor beta chain under discussion was sequenced for a study of blood T cells in healthy people across ages. In the study overall: Template switching retrieved approximately one barcoded beta molecule for each two T cells. Study outcomes and limitations: The recorded TCR beta diversity per million T cells decreased in a roughly linear manner with age. No one knew whether donors had CMV, which possibly confounded expanded clonotype changes.

The CDR3 spans 16 residues. It was with a sample-barcoded 5' primer and a J-beta primer mix that a second PCR of roughly 6 to 12 cycles was run. All cDNA molecules were each tagged by a template-switch adaptor with 12 random nucleotides. A single record per CDR3 protein comes from TCRdb applying MiXCR to the 5' RACE reads. The data hold approximately 800,000 distinct CDR3 sequences, with about 34% observed a single time. Points on this clonotype: The antigen remains undetermined.

J is TRBJ2-2 and V is TRBV21-1; the table's D call of TRBD1 was not tested on the DNA. TRBV21-1 is labeled a pseudogene. The sequencing input was blood. This clonotype was obtained from a man aged 18 to 30 in good health. As DNA, the CDR3 is TGTGCCAGCCCAGGGGACAAGGAGGGGGGAACCGGGGAGCTGTTTTTT. As protein: CASPGDKEGGTGELFF.